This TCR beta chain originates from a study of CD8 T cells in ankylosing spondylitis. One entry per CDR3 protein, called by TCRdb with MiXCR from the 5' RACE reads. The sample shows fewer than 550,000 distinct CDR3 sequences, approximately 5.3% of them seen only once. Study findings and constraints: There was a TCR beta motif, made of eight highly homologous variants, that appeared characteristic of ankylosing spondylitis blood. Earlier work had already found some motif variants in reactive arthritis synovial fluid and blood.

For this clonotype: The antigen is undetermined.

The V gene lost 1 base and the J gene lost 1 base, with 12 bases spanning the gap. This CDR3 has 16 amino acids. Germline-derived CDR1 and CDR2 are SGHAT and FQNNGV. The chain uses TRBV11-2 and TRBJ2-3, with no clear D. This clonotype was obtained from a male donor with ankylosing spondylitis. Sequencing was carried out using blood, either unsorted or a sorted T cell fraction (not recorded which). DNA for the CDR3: TGTGCCAGCAGCTTAGCAATAATGTCGCGCACAGATACGCAGTATTTT. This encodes CASSLAIMSRTDTQYF.